Detailed here is one T cell receptor beta chain. Antigen specificity is unknown. The data belong to a study of CD8+ T cells in alopecia areata. Study-wide context: It was oral tofacitinib, at 5 to 10 mg twice daily, that treated patients received. Study-level findings and limits: Mouse data revealed clearer TCR sharing than patient data did, a gap possibly tied to HLA.

Extracted RNA was reverse transcribed, and the resulting cDNA served as sequencing template. TCRdb keeps only in-frame clones here, not all; method: immunoSEQ multiplex PCR. Among 69,000 or so clones listed, 55% to 75% were seen once. The germline gives CDR1 PRHDT, CDR2 FYEKMQ (reference sequence). V dropped 1 base and J dropped 0 bases, with 10 bases sitting between them. CDR3 length: 15 amino acids. The chain combines TRBV13 with TRBJ2-7; D uncertain. This receptor was identified in a human donor with alopecia areata. The sequencing here drew on CD8+ T cells sorted from blood, taken at week 0. This CDR3 reads CASSLEGQSSYEQYF. In DNA form, the CDR3 reads TGTGCCAGCAGCTTAGAGGGCCAGAGCTCCTACGAGCAGTACTTC.